This T cell receptor beta chain was captured in a study of blood T cell repertoires in COVID-19. Study at large: Sites across the United States, Italy and Spain contributed samples from acute and convalescent COVID-19. Sample material is recorded as cDNA or gDNA derived from T cells, B-cell-depleted T cells, or PBMCs.

V lost 4 bases to trimming and J lost 3 bases, with 10 bases between them. The CDR3 runs to 13 residues. The V gene's germline CDR1 is SGHKS and CDR2 YYEKEE (reference sequence). Per the authors' pipeline: Estimates of nucleated cell counts were drawn from the amplification of reference gene primers. Clones were sequenced by immunoSEQ multiplex PCR, and TCRdb holds only the in-frame ones, with some missing. V, J and clone size are those of that table, while D and trimming were read from the DNA. Here the sample spans about 69,000 clones, 60% to 80% being singletons. The source material was peripheral blood. This sequence was found in a human donor in a cohort sampled during active COVID-19. The genes are TRBV5-5 and TRBJ2-5, with D hard to call. CDR3 DNA: TGTGCCAGCAGCCAAGAAGCTGAAGAGACCCAGTACTTC. Amino acids: CASSQEAEETQYF.